These 19 T cell receptor beta chains share one sample of origin, sequenced in a study of OX40 agonist ivuxolimab in advanced cancers. TCRdb keeps only in-frame clones here, not all; method: immunoSEQ multiplex PCR. The repertoire holds about 49,000 clones, with 85% to 95% as singletons. This specimen was CD4+ or CD8+ T cells sorted from blood, taken in a trial of the OX40 agonist ivuxolimab. The receptors derive from an adult with an advanced solid tumor such as melanoma, head and neck, liver or kidney cancer.

This chain connects TRBV6-5 to TRBJ2-7; 12 nucleotides match TRBD2. Germline CDR1 is MNHEY and CDR2 is SVGAGI. The ends lost 5 bases at V and 4 bases at J; junction bases unmatched: 6. The CDR3 has 15 amino acids. In nucleotides, the CDR3 is TGTGCCAGCAGTCAACGACTAGCGGGAGTTTACGAGCAGTACTTC. Protein sequence: CASSQRLAGVYEQYF.

This clone was picked up one time. CDR3 DNA sequence: TGCAGCGTTGGGGACTGGGACGGAACCTACGAGCAGTACTTC. Protein sequence: CSVGDWDGTYEQYF. The chain carries TRBV29-1 and TRBJ2-7; D perhaps matches TRBD2 (6 bases). The V gene's germline CDR1 is SQVTM and CDR2 ANQGSEA. The ends were cut back, 4 bases at V and 2 bases at J, with 15 bases in the middle. This CDR3 region has 14 residues.

J is TRBJ1-5 and V is TRBV19; 8 bases fit TRBD1. The V segment lost 0 bases and the J segment 3 bases; nucleotides outside the gene matches: 16. This CDR3 region has 20 residues. Germline CDR1 is LNHDA and CDR2 is SQIVND (reference sequence). In DNA, the CDR3 is TGTGCCAGTAGTATAGAGAGAAACCACCGGGACAGGCCTTTCAATCAGCCCCAGCATTTT. Amino acid sequence: CASSIERNHRDRPFNQPQHF.

This chain joins TRBV11-2 and TRBJ1-2, with D unclear. Germline V gene sequence: CDR1 SGHAT, CDR2 FQNNGV. V dropped 7 bases and J dropped 1 base, with 22 bases sitting between them. The CDR3 sequence is 17 residues long. This chain's CDR3 is CASTLGSLLIYNYGYTF. The CDR3 DNA reads TGTGCCAGCACGCTTGGCAGCCTTCTCATTTATAACTATGGCTACACCTTC.

The chain links TRBV14 to TRBJ2-7; D perhaps matches TRBD1 (6 bases). V was trimmed by 0 bases and J by 4 bases, leaving 7 bases between them. Germline V CDR1 and CDR2: SGHDN, FVKESK. The CDR3 is made up of 13 amino acids. Written as DNA, the CDR3 is TGTGCCAGCAGCCAAGATACAGGGTACGAGCAGTACTTC. Encoded protein: CASSQDTGYEQYF.

The chain joins TRBV4-3 to TRBJ1-4; D ambiguous. Trimming removed 1 base at V and 1 base at J, with 7 bases between. Germline-derived CDR1 and CDR2 are LGHNA and YSLEER. The CDR3 contains 15 residues. The CDR3 DNA reads as TGCGCCAGCAGCCAAGCATACAGAACTAATGAAAAACTGTTTTTT. Its translation: CASSQAYRTNEKLFF.

The chain uses TRBV9 and TRBJ2-1; D possibly matches TRBD1 or TRBD2 (5 bases each). CDR3 length: 15 residues. The germline V gene has CDR1 SGDLS and CDR2 YYNGEE. With 0 bases removed from V and 3 bases from J, the gap between germline ends came to 10 bases. The CDR3 region is CASSVGGDVYNEQFF. The CDR3 DNA sequence: TGTGCCAGCAGCGTAGGAGGGGACGTCTACAATGAGCAGTTCTTC.

This chain uses TRBV12-5 with TRBJ2-1; 11 bases map to TRBD2. The germline CDR1 and CDR2 sequences are LGHNT and FRNRAP. The CDR3 covers 16 residues. The V gene end was trimmed by 3 bases and the J gene end by 10 bases; junction bases not matched to a gene: 11. The CDR3 reads CASGFRVEIAGGEQFF. CDR3 sequence (DNA): TGTGCTAGTGGTTTTCGAGTCGAAATAGCGGGAGGGGAGCAGTTCTTC.

The rearrangement links TRBV4-3 to TRBJ1-1; 8 nucleotides align to TRBD1. V lost 4 bases, J lost 4 bases, and 11 bases stayed unmatched. The CDR3 runs to 16 residues. The V gene's germline CDR1 is LGHNA and CDR2 YSLEER. The CDR3, as DNA: TGCGCCAGCAGCCCTGGGGGGCAGGGGGCGATCACTGAAGCTTTCTTT. Protein: CASSPGGQGAITEAFF.

The rearrangement uses TRBV7-3 and TRBJ2-3; D tentatively fits TRBD1 or TRBD2 (5 bases each). CDR3 size: 15 residues. Germline assignment: CDR1 SGHTA and CDR2 FQGTGA. Trimming removed 0 bases at V and 5 bases at J, with 12 bases between. CDR3 in DNA: TGTGCCAGCAGCTTAACAGGGACGGCGGGAGATACGCAGTATTTT. It translates to CASSLTGTAGDTQYF.

This clone has just one count. The chain uses TRBV30 and TRBJ2-5; TRBD2 agrees at 14 bases. The CDR3 has 15 residues. Germline lookup yields CDR1 GTSNPN and CDR2 SVGIG (reference sequence). V gave up 0 bases and J gave up 3 bases; unmatched junction bases: 0. CDR3 amino acids: CAWSVGLAGEETQYF. The CDR3 DNA reads TGTGCCTGGAGTGTGGGACTAGCGGGAGAAGAGACCCAGTACTTC. Supplemented by reference TRBV30 and TRBJ2-5, the full variable domain reads SQTIHQWPATLVQPVGSPLSLECTVEGTSNPNLYWYRQAAGRGLQLLFYSVGIGQISSEVPQNLSASRPQDRQFILSSKKLLLSDSGFYLCAWSVGLAGEETQYFGPGTRLLVL.

The chain recombines TRBV2 with TRBJ2-7; 8 bases agree with TRBD2. CDR3 size: 14 residues. Germline V gene data show CDR1 as SNHLY and CDR2 as FYNNEI. J gave up 2 bases and V 10 bases, and 10 bases lay outside the gene matches. CDR3 DNA sequence: TGTGCCACCACGCCGGGACTAGGGGCCTACGAGCAGTACTTC. The encoded protein is CATTPGLGAYEQYF.

The J gene is TRBJ2-5, the V gene TRBV2; TRBD2 aligns across 9 bases. The junction had 8 bases not matched to a gene; V was cut back by 3 bases and J by 6 bases. Germline V gene sequence: CDR1 SNHLY, CDR2 FYNNEI. The CDR3 loop spans 15 amino acids. This CDR3 reads CASSDAGGGRKTQYF. DNA of the CDR3: TGTGCCAGCAGTGACGCGGGAGGGGGTCGGAAGACCCAGTACTTC.

The DNA of the CDR3 is TGTGCCAGCAGTCAGTCGGGCGATGAGCAGTTCTTC. It yields the protein CASSQSGDEQFF. This chain uses TRBV5-6 with TRBJ2-1; unclear D gene. Trimming took 5 bases from V and 8 from J, leaving 11 bases between them. Germline V gene data show CDR1 as SGHDT and CDR2 as YYEEEE. This CDR3 is built from 12 residues. The full variable domain, rest sourced from reference TRBV5-6 and TRBJ2-1, is DAGVTQSPTHLIKTRGQQVTLRCSPKSGHDTVSWYQQALGQGPQFIFQYYEEEERQRGNFPDRFSGHQFPNYSSELNVNALLLGDSALYLCASSQSGDEQFFGPGTRLTVL.

This chain connects TRBV5-6 to TRBJ1-5; no reliable D call. Germline CDR1 is SGHDT and CDR2 is YYEEEE. This CDR3 contains 13 residues. V dropped 4 bases and J dropped 0 bases, with 5 bases sitting between them. The CDR3 DNA sequence: TGTGCCAGCAGCAGGCATAGCAATCAGCCCCAGCATTTT. It translates to CASSRHSNQPQHF. The whole variable domain, remainder taken from reference TRBV5-6 and TRBJ1-5, is DAGVTQSPTHLIKTRGQQVTLRCSPKSGHDTVSWYQQALGQGPQFIFQYYEEEERQRGNFPDRFSGHQFPNYSSELNVNALLLGDSALYLCASSRHSNQPQHFGDGTRLSIL.

The rearrangement uses TRBV7-2 and TRBJ2-5; D gene unclear. Near its end, the DNA agrees better with TRBJ2-7, so the J call may be wrong. This CDR3 is built from 14 residues. CDR1 is SGHTA, CDR2 FQGNSA, per germline. The CDR3 sequence is CASSLVKAYYEQYF. The CDR3, as DNA: TGTGCCAGCAGCTTAGTTAAGGCGTACTACGAGCAGTACTTC.

In its sample, this clone was seen once. The rearrangement joins TRBV7-2 to TRBJ2-3; D might be TRBD1 or TRBD2, each matching 5 bases. Germline CDR1 is SGHTA and CDR2 is FQGNSA. This CDR3 comprises 12 residues. V lost 2 bases, J lost 9 bases, and 9 bases lay in between. The CDR3 loop is CASSLMGTTQYF. The CDR3 DNA is TGTGCCAGCAGCTTAATGGGGACCACGCAGTATTTT.

The chain is built from TRBV9 and TRBJ2-3; TRBD2 matches at 8 bases. The V gene end was trimmed by 3 bases and the J gene end by 6 bases; junction bases not matched to a gene: 6. The germline V gene has CDR1 SGDLS and CDR2 YYNGEE. This CDR3 region has 14 residues. CDR3 amino acids: CASSARPGGDTQYF. Here the CDR3 DNA reads TGTGCCAGCAGCGCCCGACCGGGAGGGGATACGCAGTATTTT. Variable domain in full (rest from reference TRBV9 and TRBJ2-3): DSGVTQTPKHLITATGQRVTLRCSPRSGDLSVYWYQQSLDQGLQFLIQYYNGEERAKGNILERFSAQQFPDLHSELNLSSLELGDSALYFCASSARPGGDTQYFGPGTRLTVL.

This chain uses TRBV7-3 with TRBJ1-1; maybe TRBD1 (5 bases). The germline V gene encodes CDR1 SGHTA and CDR2 FQGTGA. This CDR3 comprises 15 residues. V lost 1 base, J lost 2 bases, and 11 bases lay in between. For the CDR3, the DNA is TGTGCCAGCAGCTTAAGGGTAGGGGCCAACACTGAAGCTTTCTTT. Residues: CASSLRVGANTEAFF. Full variable domain (rest looked up from reference TRBV7-3 and TRBJ1-1): GAGVSQTPSNKVTEKGKYVELRCDPISGHTALYWYRQSLGQGPEFLIYFQGTGAADDSGLPNDRFFAVRPEGSVSTLKIQRTERGDSAVYLCASSLRVGANTEAFFGQGTRLTVV.